The clone carrying this T cell receptor beta chain showed up just once. The antigen is not known. Authors' methods: ImmunoSEQ yielded junction-only sequences lacking quality scores, so filtering differed. TCRdb's table, derived via immunoSEQ multiplex PCR, lists solely in-frame clones and lacks some. V and J calls and clone size are given by that table; D and trimming were obtained from the DNA. Of roughly 2,000,000 clones in the sample, about 95% were seen once. Naive CD8 cells lacked CD45RO and underwent positive selection for CCR7, leaving out terminally differentiated effector memory CD45RA+ cells. This sample is drawn from a study of shared clonotypes between healthy human individuals. General observations from the study: Donor clonotype sharing was expected to depend on sequencing depth. Against clonotypes common to all four donors, non-shared ones had lower generation probabilities.

Trimming stripped 3 bases from V and 5 bases from J, with 16 bases between. The CDR3 length is 15 residues. Germline V gene sequence: CDR1 SGHAT, CDR2 FQNNGV. The chain employs TRBV11-2 and TRBJ2-5; D is possibly TRBD2 (6 bases). The source is a man aged 18-30 years in good health. Input material: naive CD8+ T cells sorted from blood. CDR3 DNA: TGTGCCAGCAGCTTGATCCTCGGGGGAGGCGAGACCCAGTACTTC. Translating it yields CASSLILGGGETQYF.